These 32 T cell receptor beta chains share one sample of origin, sequenced in a study of Ad26.COV2.S vaccination and SARS-CoV-2 variants. TCRdb keeps only in-frame clones here, not all; method: immunoSEQ multiplex PCR. This sample has hundreds of thousands of clones; around 92% occur once, and the top ten carry nearly 1.5%. Treatment denoted: around 19 received Ad26.COV2.S at low or high dose, single or two shots; about 5 received placebo; per-sample allocation not given. Material that was analyzed had been drawn on day 63 after the first vaccine or placebo injection. The sample consisted of peripheral blood, taken in a trial of Ad26.COV2.S vaccine versus placebo. The receptor source for this set is a person between 18 and 65 years old who received the Ad26.COV2.S COVID-19 vaccine or a placebo.

The chain recombines TRBV6-2 or TRBV6-3 with TRBJ2-2; D possibly corresponds to TRBD1 (6 bases). Germline assignment: CDR1 MNHEY and CDR2 SVGEGT. The CDR3 consists of 17 residues. V lost 4 bases to trimming and J lost 2 bases, with 17 bases between them. In nucleotides, the CDR3 is TGTGCCAGCAGTTCCGGGACAACCGCGGGTAACACCGGGGAGCTGTTTTTT. This translates into CASSSGTTAGNTGELFF.

This clone was found a few times. J is TRBJ1-2 and V is TRBV15, with D tentatively TRBD1 (6 bases). The length of the CDR3 is 13 residues. The V gene's germline CDR1 is LNHNV and CDR2 YYDKDF (reference sequence). Trimming stripped 7 bases from V and 2 bases from J, with 11 bases between. CDR3 sequence: CATTPDRNYGYTF. As DNA, the CDR3 is TGTGCCACCACTCCGGACAGAAACTATGGCTACACCTTC. Using reference TRBV15 and TRBJ1-2 for the parts outside the CDR3, the full variable domain is DAMVIQNPRYQVTQFGKPVTLSCSQTLNHNVMYWYQQKSSQAPKLLFHYYDKDFNNEADTPDNFQSRRPNTSFCFLDIRSPGLGDTAMYLCATTPDRNYGYTFGSGTRLTVV.

The genes are TRBV7-2 and TRBJ2-2, with no clear D. The germline CDR1 and CDR2 sequences are SGHTA and FQGNSA. The CDR3 is made up of 13 amino acids. V was cut by 5 bases and J by 6 bases, with 10 bases left in between. The CDR3 protein is CASSQVPPGELFF. In nucleotides, the CDR3 is TGTGCCAGCAGCCAAGTCCCTCCCGGGGAGCTGTTTTTT. The full variable domain, with the rest looked up from reference TRBV7-2 and TRBJ2-2, is GAGVSQSPSNKVTEKGKDVELRCDPISGHTALYWYRQSLGQGLEFLIYFQGNSAPDKSGLPSDRFSAERTGGSVSTLTIQRTQQEDSAVYLCASSQVPPGELFFGEGSRLTVL.

This chain joins TRBV7-9 and TRBJ1-4, with D uncertain. V lost 0 bases and J lost 4, with 6 bases in between. The CDR3 is 14 residues long. CDR1 and CDR2 (germline): SEHNR, FQNEAQ (reference sequence). The CDR3 protein is CASSLAGSNEKLFF. The DNA for the CDR3 is TGTGCCAGCAGCTTAGCTGGTAGTAATGAAAAACTGTTTTTT.

As concerns this clone: Other DNA variants within this sample encode the same CDR3. The chain joins TRBV5-1 to TRBJ1-4; 9 nucleotides line up with TRBD1. Looked up from germline, CDR1 is SGHRS and CDR2 is YFSETQ. Trimming took 4 bases from V and 8 from J; bases not matched to a gene: 6. The CDR3 extends over 14 amino acids. The CDR3 nucleotides read TGCGCCAGCAGCCCGGGACAGGGTGACGAAAAACTGTTTTTT. This encodes CASSPGQGDEKLFF.

The chain has TRBV19 and TRBJ1-1; D is ambiguous. This CDR3 spans 13 amino acids. V was clipped by 6 bases and J by 0 bases, with 8 bases between them. The germline V gene encodes CDR1 LNHDA and CDR2 SQIVND (reference sequence). For the CDR3, the DNA is TGTGCCAGTAGCCTTCAAATGAACACTGAAGCTTTCTTT. The encoded protein is CASSLQMNTEAFF.

The gene calls are TRBV9 and TRBJ2-7; D perhaps matches TRBD1 (6 bases). Trimming pared 3 bases from V and 4 bases from J, leaving 14 bases between. The CDR3 runs to 14 residues. Per germline, CDR1 SGDLS and CDR2 YYNGEE. The CDR3 DNA follows: TGTGCCAGCAGCGCCCGAGGGGGTAGTTACGAGCAGTACTTC. Amino acids: CASSARGGSYEQYF.

This clone was picked up one time. V usage is TRBV19 and J usage is TRBJ1-1; D uncertain. The germline gives CDR1 LNHDA, CDR2 SQIVND (reference sequence). Trimming took off 3 bases at V and 4 bases at J, with 6 bases between the two ends. This CDR3 has 12 residues. CDR3 sequence (DNA): TGTGCCAGTAGTATGACCGCCACTGAAGCTTTCTTT. Translated, it gives CASSMTATEAFF.

V gene TRBV19 combines with J gene TRBJ2-7; D is perhaps TRBD1 (6 bases). The germline V and J ends were trimmed by 4 bases and 5 bases, with 18 bases remaining between them. Germline CDR1 and CDR2: LNHDA and SQIVND (reference sequence). The CDR3 contains 15 residues. The CDR3 reads CASSSPGTPPDEQYF. For the CDR3, the DNA is TGTGCCAGTAGTAGTCCCGGGACACCGCCTGACGAGCAGTACTTC.

V usage is TRBV6-5 and J usage is TRBJ1-2; D is perhaps TRBD1 (6 bases). The CDR3 extends over 15 amino acids. Trimming removed 4 bases from V and 0 bases from J, with 12 bases in between. CDR1 is MNHEY, CDR2 SVGAGI, per germline. The CDR3 region is CASSLQGGANYGYTF. For the CDR3, the DNA is TGTGCCAGCAGTTTACAGGGCGGAGCTAACTATGGCTACACCTTC.

This clone was seen a few times. J is TRBJ2-7 and V is TRBV7-3, with TRBD2 matching over 8 bases. Trimming at V came to 6 bases and at J to 5 bases, leaving 6 bases not matched to a gene. The germline CDR1 and CDR2 sequences are SGHTA and FQGTGA. CDR3 length equals 13 residues. The CDR3 region is CASSRGGLDEQYF. The CDR3 bases are TGTGCCAGCAGTCGGGGGGGCCTCGACGAGCAGTACTTC.

In the case of this clone: The sample carries other DNA sequences with the same CDR3. This sequence joins TRBV5-1 and TRBJ1-1; D possibly corresponds to TRBD1 (5 bases). The CDR3 totals 14 residues. Germline loops: CDR1 SGHRS, CDR2 YFSETQ. Between the trimmed V and J ends, which lost 0 bases and 1 base, there was a span of 7 bases. DNA for the CDR3: TGCGCCAGCAGCTTGGACAGGCCGAACACTGAAGCTTTCTTT. It translates to CASSLDRPNTEAFF.

The chain combines TRBV5-6 with TRBJ2-2, with D possibly TRBD2 on 6 matching bases. This CDR3 comprises 16 residues. V lost 0 bases to trimming and J lost 5 bases, with 14 bases between them. Germline V gene lookup returns CDR1 SGHDT and CDR2 YYEEEE. In DNA form, the CDR3 reads TGTGCCAGCAGCTTGGTCCCCGGGGGTGGGACCGGGGAGCTGTTTTTT. The encoded protein is CASSLVPGGGTGELFF.

A remark on this clone: At one of its ends the junction is not consistent with the germline gene, which may arise from a read error. This chain links TRBV4-1 with TRBJ1-1; D gene ambiguous. Germline V gene sequence: CDR1 MGHRA, CDR2 YSYEKL. This CDR3 comprises 14 residues. CDR3 coding DNA: TGCGCCAGCAGCCACAGCTCACCGAACACTGAGGCTTTCTTT. Translating it yields CASSHSSPNTEAFF.

The chain couples TRBV7-2 to TRBJ1-6, with D uncertain. Germline assignment: CDR1 SGHTA and CDR2 FQGNSA. The CDR3 consists of 14 residues. Trimming took off 5 bases at V and 2 bases at J, with 7 bases between the two ends. The CDR3 here is CASSPQAYNSPLHF. DNA of the CDR3: TGTGCCAGCAGCCCCCAGGCCTATAATTCACCCCTCCACTTT.

The V and J genes are TRBV19 and TRBJ2-4; 7 nucleotides align to TRBD1. The germline V gene has CDR1 LNHDA and CDR2 SQIVND (reference sequence). The junction had 8 bases not matched to a gene; V was cut back by 6 bases and J by 6 bases. CDR3 length: 14 amino acids. The CDR3, as DNA: TGTGCCAGTAGGAATGACAGGGCAACAAACATTCAGTACTTC. It codes for CASRNDRATNIQYF. Combining the CDR3 with reference TRBV19 and TRBJ2-4 gives the whole variable domain DGGITQSPKYLFRKEGQNVTLSCEQNLNHDAMYWYRQDPGQGLRLIYYSQIVNDFQKGDIAEGYSVSREKKESFPLTVTSAQKNPTAFYLCASRNDRATNIQYFGAGTRLSVL.

The V and J genes are TRBV12-3 or TRBV12-4 and TRBJ1-1; D perhaps matches TRBD1 (5 bases). Trimming stripped 4 bases from V and 10 bases from J, with 16 bases between. This CDR3 is built from 13 residues. The CDR3 region has the DNA TGTGCCAGCAGTTGGGGGGGTGGGAGCCTAGCTTTCTTT. Translation: CASSWGGGSLAFF.

This clone was seen a few times. J is TRBJ2-7 and V is TRBV5-1; 12 positions match TRBD2. The CDR3 runs 14 residues. Per germline, CDR1 SGHRS and CDR2 YFSETQ. V trimming: 9 bases; J trimming: 0 bases; junction bases outside the gene matches: 4. The CDR3 sequence is CATRTSGTSYEQYF. Written as DNA, the CDR3 is TGCGCCACCCGGACTAGCGGGACCTCCTACGAGCAGTACTTC.

The chain carries TRBV2 and TRBJ2-1, with TRBD1 matching 7 bases. The CDR3 spans 12 residues. Germline trimming cut 6 bases from V and 8 bases from J; bases unmatched to any gene: 4. In germline, CDR1 is SNHLY, CDR2 FYNNEI. The CDR3 DNA is TGTGCCAGCAGGAAGACAGGGCATGAGCAGTTCTTC. Translating it yields CASRKTGHEQFF.

The chain recombines TRBV6-5 with TRBJ2-2; 8 nucleotides match TRBD2. Trimming removed 3 bases from V and 2 bases from J; junction bases left unmatched: 5. CDR1 is MNHEY and CDR2 is SVGAGI in the germline V gene. The CDR3 loop spans 16 amino acids. CDR3 nucleotides: TGTGCCAGCAGTTATCCGACTAGCGAAAACACCGGGGAGCTGTTTTTT. Amino acids: CASSYPTSENTGELFF.

Concerning this clone itself: One end of the junction does not line up with germline, which may come from a read error. The chain combines TRBV6-5 with TRBJ2-1; D might be TRBD1 or TRBD2, each matching 5 bases. Per germline, CDR1 MNHEY and CDR2 SVGAGI. The CDR3 is 16 residues long. The CDR3 reads CASSYPAGTSYNERFF. The CDR3, as DNA: TGTGCCAGCAGTTACCCAGCCGGGACCTCCTACAATGAGCGGTTCTTC.

V and J are TRBV11-2 and TRBJ2-3; D assignment may be TRBD1 or TRBD2 (5 bases each). The V gene lost 0 bases and the J gene lost 2 bases, with 9 bases spanning the gap. Germline values: CDR1 SGHAT, CDR2 FQNNGV. CDR3 length equals 15 residues. The CDR3 spells CASSLDGGATDTQYF. The CDR3, as DNA: TGTGCCAGCAGCTTAGATGGGGGTGCCACAGATACGCAGTATTTT.

The rearrangement uses TRBV7-9 and TRBJ1-2; 7 nucleotides line up with TRBD1. This CDR3 has 14 residues. The V gene's germline CDR1 is SEHNR and CDR2 FQNEAQ (reference sequence). The V and J ends lost 2 bases and 4 bases, in that order; junction bases with no gene match: 4. The CDR3 bases are TGTGCCAGCAGCTTAAGGGGACAGCCCTATGGCTACACCTTC. It translates to CASSLRGQPYGYTF.

The chain is built from TRBV5-1 and TRBJ2-7; no clear D. Per germline, CDR1 SGHRS and CDR2 YFSETQ. Deletions cut 2 bases from V and 5 bases from J, with 11 bases between. This CDR3 has 13 residues. The CDR3 DNA is TGCGCCAGCAGCTTAGGTCAGATTAACGAGCAGTACTTC. Residues: CASSLGQINEQYF.

This clone has ten or more counts. The chain joins TRBV20-1 to TRBJ1-1, with D perhaps TRBD1 (5 bases). The CDR3 is made up of 14 amino acids. Trimming removed 3 bases from V and 4 bases from J, with 15 bases in between. Germline V lookup: CDR1 DFQATT, CDR2 SNEGSKA (reference sequence). The CDR3: CSASHVGDSTEAFF. The DNA of the CDR3 is TGCAGTGCTAGTCACGTGGGGGATAGCACTGAAGCTTTCTTT.

The V and J genes are TRBV6-6 and TRBJ2-5, with TRBD2 as a possible D gene (5 bases). This CDR3 region has 16 residues. The germline CDR1 and CDR2 sequences are MNHNY and SVGAGI (reference sequence). V was shortened by 5 bases and J by 0 bases, with 16 bases between the two germline ends. The CDR3 bases are TGTGCCAGCAGTCAACCACGGGGTTCGTACCAAGAGACCCAGTACTTC. Amino acids: CASSQPRGSYQETQYF.

This chain uses TRBV18 with TRBJ2-2, with D maybe TRBD2 (6 bases). The CDR3 length is 14 residues. Germline V CDR1 and CDR2: KGHSH, LQKENI. Trimming removed 10 bases at V and 4 bases at J, with 16 bases between. The CDR3 DNA is TGTGCCACCCATAGGGAGGTTGGCACCGGGGAGCTGTTTTTT. It yields the protein CATHREVGTGELFF.

The rearrangement joins TRBV7-2 to TRBJ2-7; 10 bases map to TRBD1. Trimming at V came to 3 bases and at J to 2 bases, leaving 4 bases not matched to a gene. CDR3 length: 15 residues. Germline V gene lookup returns CDR1 SGHTA and CDR2 FQGNSA. Here the CDR3 reads CASSLVGTGAYEQYF. The CDR3 nucleotides read TGTGCCAGCAGCTTGGTTGGGACAGGGGCCTACGAGCAGTACTTC. Drawing the rest from reference TRBV7-2 and TRBJ2-7, the complete variable domain is GAGVSQSPSNKVTEKGKDVELRCDPISGHTALYWYRQSLGQGLEFLIYFQGNSAPDKSGLPSDRFSAERTGGSVSTLTIQRTQQEDSAVYLCASSLVGTGAYEQYFGPGTRLTVT.

The chain carries TRBV6-5 and TRBJ1-2; 11 nucleotides match TRBD1. This CDR3 spans 14 amino acids. V was clipped by 5 bases and J by 4 bases; unmatched bases: 3. Per germline, CDR1 MNHEY and CDR2 SVGAGI. The CDR3, as DNA: TGTGCCAGCAGTAGGACAGGGGGCGGCTATGGCTACACCTTC. Amino acids: CASSRTGGGYGYTF.

This clone was seen a few times. The sample has other DNA sequences that encode this CDR3 too. This chain uses TRBV27 with TRBJ1-1, with unresolved D. The CDR3 is 13 amino acids. V gave up 0 bases and J gave up 1 base, with 3 bases separating them. Germline CDR1 and CDR2: MNHEY and SMNVEV (reference sequence). The CDR3 here is CASSLSKNTEAFF. The DNA for the CDR3 is TGTGCCAGCAGTTTATCGAAGAACACTGAAGCTTTCTTT.

The chain is built from TRBV29-1 and TRBJ1-1; 9 bases align to TRBD1. The CDR3 sequence is 13 residues long. V was pared by 6 bases and J by 5 bases, with 7 bases of the junction left unmatched. The germline gives CDR1 SQVTM, CDR2 ANQGSEA. The CDR3 DNA reads as TGCAGCGTGGGACAGGGTCTAAGGACTGAAGCTTTCTTT. This gives the protein CSVGQGLRTEAFF.

The chain combines TRBV27 with TRBJ2-7; D is ambiguous. The CDR3 totals 15 residues. Germline V gives CDR1 MNHEY, CDR2 SMNVEV (reference sequence). V lost 2 bases to trimming and J lost 0 bases, with 11 bases between them. As DNA, the CDR3 is TGTGCCAGCAGTTTAGCTTTCGTTAGCTCCTACGAGCAGTACTTC. It encodes CASSLAFVSSYEQYF.